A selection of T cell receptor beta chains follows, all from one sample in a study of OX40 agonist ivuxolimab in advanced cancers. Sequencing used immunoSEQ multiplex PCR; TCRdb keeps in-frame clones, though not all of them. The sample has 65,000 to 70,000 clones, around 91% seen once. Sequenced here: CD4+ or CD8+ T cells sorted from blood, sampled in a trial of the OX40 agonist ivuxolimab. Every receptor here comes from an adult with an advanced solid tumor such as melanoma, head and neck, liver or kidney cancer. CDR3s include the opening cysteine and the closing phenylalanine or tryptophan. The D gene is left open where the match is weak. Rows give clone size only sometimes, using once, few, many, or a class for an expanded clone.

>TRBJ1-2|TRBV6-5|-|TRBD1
TGTGCCAGCAGTTTCTTGACAGGGAAGTCGGGCGGCTACACCTTC
CASSFLTGKSGGYTF
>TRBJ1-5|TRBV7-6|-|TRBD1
TGTGCCAGCAGCTTGGACAGGGAGCGTGGGCCCCAGCATTTT
CASSLDRERGPQHF
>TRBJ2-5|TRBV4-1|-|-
TGCGCCAGCAGTGCCCTAGCAGAGGGAGAGACCCAGTACTTC
CASSALAEGETQYF
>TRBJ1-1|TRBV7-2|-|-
TGTGCCAGCAGCTTAGATGTCATAGCGTACACTGAAGCTTTCTTT
CASSLDVIAYTEAFF
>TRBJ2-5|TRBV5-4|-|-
TGTGCCAGCAGCTTAAATTACGGGGTGGGAGAGACCCAGTACTTC
CASSLNYGVGETQYF
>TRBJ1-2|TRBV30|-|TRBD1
TGTGCCTGGAGACCCAGGGGGCTTAGAGGCTACACCTTC
CAWRPRGLRGYTF
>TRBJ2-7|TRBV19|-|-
TGTGCCAGTAGTCCGGGACTCCTCTCCTACGAGCAGTACTTC
CASSPGLLSYEQYF
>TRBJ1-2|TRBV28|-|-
TGTGCCAGCACTATTTACGGCGGACGTGACGGCTACACCTTC
CASTIYGGRDGYTF
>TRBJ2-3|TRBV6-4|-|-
TGTGCCAGCAGTCCCTTGGGAGGATCCCTGACAGATACGCAGTATTTT
CASSPLGGSLTDTQYF
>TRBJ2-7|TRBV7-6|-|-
TGTGCCAGCAGCTTAGGGAAAACCCCGGTGGGGCAGTACTTC
CASSLGKTPVGQYF
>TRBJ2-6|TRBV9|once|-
TGTGCCAGCAGCCGAAGCGGTGCTGGGGCCAACGTCCTGACTTTC
CASSRSGAGANVLTF
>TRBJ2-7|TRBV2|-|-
TGTGCCAGCAGTGACGCCAACGAGCAGTACTTC
CASSDANEQYF
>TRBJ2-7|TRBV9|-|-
TGTGCCAGCAGCGTAGAAGGTGGGACAAGCTCCTACGAGCAGTACTTC
CASSVEGGTSSYEQYF
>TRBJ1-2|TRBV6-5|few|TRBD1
TGTGCCAGCAGTTACCGACCGGGACAGGGCGGCTATGGCTACACCTTC
CASSYRPGQGGYGYTF
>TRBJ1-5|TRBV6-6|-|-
TGTGCCAGCAGTACAGGGAGCAATCAGCCCCAGCATTTT
CASSTGSNQPQHF
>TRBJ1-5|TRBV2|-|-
TGTGCCAGCAGTACCGTCTTTGCGGGATCCAGCAATCAGCCCCAGCATTTT
CASSTVFAGSSNQPQHF
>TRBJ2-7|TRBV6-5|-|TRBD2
TGTGCCAGCAGTATAGCGGGAAACTACGAGCAGTACTTC
CASSIAGNYEQYF
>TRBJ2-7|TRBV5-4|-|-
TGTGCCAGCAGCTTTTGGTCGGGTATCCTCCACGAGCAGTACTTC
CASSFWSGILHEQYF
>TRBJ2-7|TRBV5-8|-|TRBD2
TGTGCCAGCAGCTGGCGGGGGGGGTACTACGAGCAGTACTTC
CASSWRGGYYEQYF
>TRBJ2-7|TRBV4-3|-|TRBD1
TGCGCCAGCAGCCAAGAGCTAACAGGGGACGAGCAGTACTTC
CASSQELTGDEQYF
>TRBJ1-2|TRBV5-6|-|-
TGTGCCAGCAGCCAAGACGTATTGACAGAGTTTAACTATGGCTACACCTTC
CASSQDVLTEFNYGYTF